In this sample, the clone carrying this T cell receptor beta chain turned up once. At one end the junction does not follow the germline gene, possibly because of a read error. Amplification targeted the TCR beta CDR3 regions, with RNA transcripts as the source material. The first round was an RT-PCR with HTBI primers, and the second round was a multiplex PCR. TCRdb redid the calling of the multiplex PCR reads with MiXCR, one entry per CDR3 protein. The table shows around 670,000 distinct CDR3 sequences, with around 40% occurring only once. These data originate in a study of Graves' ophthalmopathy and Graves' hyperthyroidism. Germline assignment: CDR1 SQVTM and CDR2 ANQGSEA. This CDR3 is 12 amino acids long.

The chain carries TRBV29-1 and TRBJ1-5; D perhaps matches TRBD1 (5 bases). This TCR came from an adult man with Graves' ophthalmopathy. The sample taken for sequencing was peripheral blood. CDR3 residues: CSPRDGNQPQHF. The CDR3 DNA reads TGCAGCCCCCGGGACGGCAACCAGCCCCAGCATTTT.